The T cell receptor (beta chain) under discussion was sequenced for a study of cytomegalovirus exposure and HLA in healthy donors. As for the study in general: Earlier sequencing of about 200 million T cells yielded 90 million to 140 million unique TCR beta sequences. Study outcomes and limitations: Associated with cytomegalovirus, according to the listing, were about 160 TCR beta chains. By HLA locus, TCR association rates varied in a later analysis, with DRB1 showing the most and HLA-C the fewest. The sole available immune exposure information was CMV serostatus.

Germline values: CDR1 KGHSH, CDR2 LQKENI. The junction had 2 bases not matched to a gene; V was cut back by 4 bases and J by 3 bases. This CDR3 contains 14 residues. The PCR employed 60 Vbeta primers together with 13 Jbeta primers. TCRdb's table, derived via immunoSEQ multiplex PCR, lists solely in-frame clones and lacks some. Of roughly 90,000 clones detected, around four fifths appear once; the ten largest clones hold around 6.7%. Points on this clone: The antigen is not known.

This chain links TRBV18 with TRBJ2-7; TRBD2 matches 11 bases. The sequence derives from a man aged 25 to 40 in good health and CMV-seronegative. The sample taken for sequencing was PBMCs. The CDR3 sequence: CASSLGTSGYEQYF. The CDR3 DNA follows: TGTGCCAGCTCACTCGGGACTAGCGGCTACGAGCAGTACTTC.